The present TCR beta chain was sequenced within a study of blood T cells in healthy people across ages. Using a J-beta primer mix together with a sample-barcoded 5' primer, a second PCR was run for roughly 6 to 11 cycles. One entry per CDR3 protein results from TCRdb running MiXCR on the 5' RACE reads. The profile covers roughly 500,000 distinct CDR3 sequences, with 27% appearing a single time and about a fifth taken by the ten largest. The CDR3 is made up of 18 amino acids. The J segment lost 0 bases and the V segment lost 2 bases, leaving 10 bases of the junction unmatched. CDR1 and CDR2 from the germline V gene are SEHNR and FQNEAQ (reference sequence). Around 9.5 milliliters of peripheral blood were drawn from each donor.

The rearrangement links TRBV7-9 to TRBJ1-1; the match to TRBD1 covers 9 bases. The specimen sequenced was blood. This TCR was sampled from a woman between 65 and 79 years old in good health. CDR3 residues: CASSLKGGGQGMNTEAFF. Written as DNA, the CDR3 is TGTGCCAGCAGCTTAAAAGGGGGCGGACAGGGGATGAACACTGAAGCTTTCTTT.